The subject of this entry is one T cell receptor beta chain. This CDR3 contains 12 residues. The V gene's germline CDR1 is SGHNT and CDR2 YYREEE (reference sequence). V lost 4 bases and J lost 4, with 8 bases in between. This specimen comes from a study of T cell responses to AZD1222 COVID-19 vaccine. Sequencing was performed with immunoSEQ multiplex PCR; in TCRdb, only in-frame clones are kept and a portion is missing. The sample carries approximately 110,000 clones, approximately 89% recorded once. This chain links TRBV5-4 with TRBJ1-1; D gene unclear. Sequenced material: peripheral blood, taken on day 0 of AZD1222 vaccination. This receptor was taken from an adult in good health. CDR3 bases: TGTGCCAGCAGCAGTCAAAGCACTGAAGCTTTCTTT. It yields the protein CASSSQSTEAFF.